The 24 T cell receptor beta chains reported below all come from one sample, sequenced in a study of Ad26.COV2.S vaccination and SARS-CoV-2 variants. The method was immunoSEQ multiplex PCR; TCRdb's version includes in-frame clones alone and lacks a portion of them. The sample consists of around 270,000 clones, about 83% of them appearing once. Described treatment: some 20 received Ad26.COV2.S at low or high dose, single or two shots; 5 received placebo; per-sample allocation not given. Sampling occurred on day 63 after the first vaccine or placebo injection. The sequences come from peripheral blood, collected in a trial of Ad26.COV2.S vaccine versus placebo. All receptors derive from a person between 18 and 59 years old who received the Ad26.COV2.S COVID-19 vaccine or a placebo.

CDR3 amino acids: CASSTQTAVIEQFF. DNA of the CDR3: TGTGCCAGCAGTACCCAGACTGCCGTGATTGAGCAGTTCTTC. The rearrangement uses TRBV6-5 and TRBJ2-1; D unclear. CDR3 length: 14 amino acids. V was cut by 5 bases and J by 9 bases, with 17 bases left in between. Germline loops: CDR1 MNHEY, CDR2 SVGAGI.

The chain combines TRBV29-1 with TRBJ2-6; 9 nucleotides match TRBD1. Looked up from germline, CDR1 is SQVTM and CDR2 is ANQGSEA. V lost 6 bases, J lost 2 bases, and 2 bases stayed unmatched. The CDR3 covers 14 residues. CDR3 nucleotide sequence: TGCAGCGTCAGGACAGGGGCTGGGGCCAACGTCCTGACTTTC. It yields the protein CSVRTGAGANVLTF. Filled out from reference TRBV29-1 and TRBJ2-6, the complete variable domain reads SAVISQKPSRDICQRGTSLTIQCQVDSQVTMMFWYRQQPGQSLTLIATANQGSEATYESGFVIDKFPISRPNLTFSTLTVSNMSPEDSSIYLCSVRTGAGANVLTFGAGSRLTVL.

For the CDR3, the DNA is TGTGCCAGCAGCCGTAGCGGGACCTACAATGAGCAGTTCTTC. This codes for CASSRSGTYNEQFF. The J gene is TRBJ2-1, the V gene TRBV27, with 8 bases lining up with TRBD2. V lost 6 bases and J lost 2; bases outside the gene matches: 3. Germline V gene data show CDR1 as MNHEY and CDR2 as SMNVEV (reference sequence). The length of the CDR3 is 14 residues.

This chain joins TRBV11-2 and TRBJ2-7, with TRBD1 matching 9 bases. V shed 6 bases, J shed 4 bases, and the junction held 13 bases outside the gene matches. The CDR3 loop spans 16 amino acids. Germline V gives CDR1 SGHAT, CDR2 FQNNGV. The CDR3 DNA reads as TGTGCCAGCAGGCTTAAATCTGGGACAGGGACGTACGAGCAGTACTTC. Translated, it gives CASRLKSGTGTYEQYF.

The chain uses TRBV3-1 (or the pseudogene TRBV3-2) and TRBJ1-3; 9 bases fit TRBD1. Germline CDR1 and CDR2: LGHDT and YNNKEL (reference sequence). J lost 5 bases, V lost 7 bases, and 6 bases had no gene match. This CDR3 is 14 amino acids long. CDR3 residues: CASTEGQGRNTIYF. The CDR3 nucleotides read TGTGCCAGCACAGAGGGACAGGGTAGAAACACCATATATTTT.

This chain links TRBV4-1 with TRBJ2-1; no definite D call. Trimming pared 0 bases from V and 10 bases from J, leaving 10 bases between. The CDR3 runs to 13 residues. Germline CDR1 MGHRA, CDR2 YSYEKL. The CDR3 sequence is CASSQDLAREQFF. CDR3 coding DNA: TGCGCCAGCAGCCAAGATCTGGCACGCGAGCAGTTCTTC.

The rearrangement joins TRBV7-2 to TRBJ1-2; 8 positions agree with TRBD1. V shed 6 bases and J 8 bases; nucleotides not matched to a gene: 11. CDR3 size: 14 residues. CDR1 and CDR2 from the germline V gene are SGHTA and FQGNSA. The DNA for the CDR3 is TGTGCCAGCAGGGCGACAGGGGCAAGCTCCGGCTACACCTTC. Translating gives CASRATGASSGYTF.

In this sample, this clone turned up a few times. V gene TRBV6-5 combines with J gene TRBJ1-4; weak D call: TRBD1 (5 bases). The CDR3 has 12 residues. Germline loops: CDR1 MNHEY, CDR2 SVGAGI. V dropped 8 bases and J dropped 6 bases, with 10 bases sitting between them. CDR3 amino acids: CASGRVDEKLFF. Here the CDR3 DNA reads TGTGCCAGCGGCAGGGTGGATGAAAAACTGTTTTTT.

The CDR3 here is CASSLTGGYTYEQYF. The CDR3 DNA reads as TGCGCCAGCAGCTTGACAGGGGGCTATACTTACGAGCAGTACTTC. The V call is TRBV5-1, the J call TRBJ2-7; 9 nucleotides line up with TRBD1. The V and J ends lost 1 base and 4 bases, in that order; junction bases with no gene match: 6. The V gene's germline CDR1 is SGHRS and CDR2 YFSETQ. This CDR3 is 15 amino acids long.

The V gene is TRBV7-9, the J gene TRBJ1-1; TRBD1 aligns across 9 bases. Trimming at V came to 2 bases and at J to 6 bases, leaving 13 bases not matched to a gene. The CDR3 runs to 17 residues. From germline, CDR1 is SEHNR and CDR2 FQNEAQ (reference sequence). The CDR3 sequence: CASSLRTGAFRAPEAFF. CDR3 coding DNA: TGTGCCAGCAGCTTAAGGACAGGGGCTTTCCGAGCGCCTGAAGCTTTCTTT.

V gene TRBV5-4 combines with J gene TRBJ2-1; D call uncertain. This CDR3 is built from 13 residues. V was clipped by 2 bases and J by 5 bases, with 8 bases between them. The germline gives CDR1 SGHNT, CDR2 YYREEE (reference sequence). CDR3 nucleotides: TGTGCCAGCAGCTTCCCTAGTCACAATGAGCAGTTCTTC. This gives the protein CASSFPSHNEQFF.

The chain is built from TRBV4-2 and TRBJ1-5; D call uncertain. Trimming took off 1 base at V and 0 bases at J, with 7 bases between the two ends. Germline assignment: CDR1 LGHNA and CDR2 YNFKEQ. The CDR3 extends over 15 amino acids. The CDR3 sequence: CASSQVVGSNQPQHF. Here the CDR3 DNA reads TGTGCCAGCAGCCAAGTTGTGGGTAGCAATCAGCCCCAGCATTTT.

The gene calls are TRBV7-6 and TRBJ2-3; D may be TRBD2 (6 bases). V dropped 1 base and J dropped 6 bases, with 14 bases sitting between them. This CDR3 is built from 15 residues. CDR1 and CDR2 from the germline V gene are SGHVS and FNYEAQ. CDR3 sequence: CASSLGTTKWDTQYF. DNA of the CDR3: TGTGCCAGCAGCTTAGGGACTACAAAATGGGATACGCAGTATTTT.

The gene calls are TRBV11-2 and TRBJ2-7, with TRBD2 matching over 8 bases. The CDR3 totals 17 residues. Per the germline V gene, CDR1 is SGHAT and CDR2 is FQNNGV. V shed 0 bases and J 0 bases; nucleotides not matched to a gene: 7. The CDR3 DNA reads TGTGCCAGCAGCTTAGAGAGTTGGACTAGCCGCTCCTACGAGCAGTACTTC. Protein product: CASSLESWTSRSYEQYF.

Only one count was recorded for this clone. V is TRBV5-4 and J is TRBJ2-7; 7 bases are a match to TRBD2. The CDR3 has 14 amino acids. Unmatched junction bases numbered 7, after V lost 4 bases and J lost 3 bases. Germline CDR1 reads SGHNT; CDR2 reads YYREEE (reference sequence). The CDR3 is CASSGGDSFYEQYV. The CDR3 nucleotides read TGTGCCAGCAGCGGGGGGGACTCATTCTACGAGCAGTACGTC.

The chain uses TRBV5-1 and TRBJ1-2; D not certain. V lost 2 bases to trimming and J lost 8 bases, with 10 bases between them. The CDR3 contains 12 residues. Germline V lookup: CDR1 SGHRS, CDR2 YFSETQ. The CDR3 sequence is CASSFGGWGYTF. The DNA of the CDR3 is TGCGCCAGCAGCTTCGGAGGGTGGGGCTACACCTTC.

The chain links TRBV24-1 to TRBJ2-5; 7 nucleotides align to TRBD1. With 5 bases clipped from V and 7 bases from J, the junction kept 6 bases outside the gene matches. CDR1 is KGHDR and CDR2 is SFDVKD in the germline V gene. The CDR3 length is 13 residues. The CDR3 nucleotides read TGTGCCACCAGTGGACAGGGAAGCGGGACCCAGTACTTC. Protein sequence: CATSGQGSGTQYF.

The chain combines TRBV14 with TRBJ1-3; D is unclear. Trimming removed 4 bases at V and 1 base at J, with 8 bases between. CDR1 is SGHDN, CDR2 FVKESK, per germline. The CDR3 runs 14 residues. The DNA for the CDR3 is TGTGCCAGCAGCCCATTCGTATCTGGAAACACCATATATTTT. Translating it yields CASSPFVSGNTIYF.

Points on this clone: This sample includes further DNA sequences coding for the same CDR3. The chain carries TRBV7-2 and TRBJ2-2; the D gene is possibly TRBD1 (5 bases). Germline CDR1 reads SGHTA; CDR2 reads FQGNSA. With 8 bases removed from V and 0 bases from J, the gap between germline ends came to 10 bases. CDR3 size: 14 residues. The CDR3 sequence is CASGQGANTGELFF. CDR3 bases: TGTGCCAGCGGCCAGGGCGCGAACACCGGGGAGCTGTTTTTT.

A note on this clone: Other DNA sequences in the sample encode the same CDR3. The chain uses TRBV29-1 and TRBJ1-1, with a weak D call TRBD1 (5 bases). Germline-derived CDR1 and CDR2 are SQVTM and ANQGSEA. Trimming removed 8 bases at V and 1 base at J, with 11 bases between. The CDR3 is 12 residues long. Here the CDR3 reads CSIGGKNTEAFF. CDR3 bases: TGCAGCATCGGGGGAAAGAACACTGAAGCTTTCTTT.

J is TRBJ1-2 and V is TRBV7-9, with D tentatively TRBD1 (5 bases). From germline, CDR1 is SEHNR and CDR2 FQNEAQ (reference sequence). Trimming cost V 6 bases and J 6 bases, with 14 bases left between them. The CDR3 totals 13 residues. The CDR3 DNA follows: TGTGCCAGCAGTCGACGCGGGGGGGATGGCTACACCTTC. Amino acids: CASSRRGGDGYTF.

CDR3 bases: TGTGCCAGCAGCTCTACGCAGGCTGGAAACACCATATATTTT. Translation gives CASSSTQAGNTIYF. The chain couples TRBV7-9 to TRBJ1-3; D is uncertain. The V and J ends lost 4 bases and 2 bases respectively, with 9 bases between them. The CDR3 runs 14 residues. Germline V gene data show CDR1 as SEHNR and CDR2 as FQNEAQ (reference sequence).

The CDR3 sequence is CASSYSRTSGGASTDTQYF. The CDR3 bases are TGTGCCAGCAGTTACTCGAGGACTAGCGGGGGGGCGAGCACAGATACGCAGTATTTT. This rearrangement joins TRBV6-2 or TRBV6-3 to TRBJ2-3; TRBD2 matches at 15 bases. This CDR3 comprises 19 residues. Germline V gene lookup returns CDR1 MNHEY and CDR2 SVGEGT. Trimming removed 0 bases from V and 0 bases from J; junction bases left unmatched: 4.

The chain uses TRBV15 and TRBJ2-2; 7 positions match TRBD2. The CDR3 is made up of 16 amino acids. Germline V lookup: CDR1 LNHNV, CDR2 YYDKDF (reference sequence). Trimming took 5 bases from V and 0 from J; bases not matched to a gene: 6. This CDR3 reads CATSRTGTTNTGELFF. CDR3 bases: TGTGCCACCAGCCGAACCGGGACTACGAACACCGGGGAGCTGTTTTTT.